These T cell receptor beta chains were read from a single sample in a study of T cell responses to AZD1222 COVID-19 vaccine. Clones were sequenced by immunoSEQ multiplex PCR, and TCRdb holds only the in-frame ones, with some missing. The data contain over 150,000 clones, 90% to 95% of them seen just once; the ten biggest clones take up around 4.5%. Here the sequenced sample was peripheral blood, taken on day 0 of MenACWY control vaccination. The origin of the receptors is an adult in good health. CDR3s include the opening cysteine and the closing phenylalanine or tryptophan. Each record gives: J gene, CDR3 length, V gene, CDR3 protein.

J gene: TRBJ1-2
CDR3 length: 13
V gene: TRBV6-5
CDR3 protein: CASRDNRGHGYTF

J gene: TRBJ2-3
CDR3 length: 17
V gene: TRBV5-5
CDR3 protein: CASSLAVGSLSTDTQYF

J gene: TRBJ2-2
CDR3 length: 13
V gene: TRBV7-3
CDR3 protein: CASSIGLGGELFF

J gene: TRBJ1-1
CDR3 length: 15
V gene: TRBV6-2/TRBV6-3
CDR3 protein: CASSYRGAGNTEAFF

J gene: TRBJ2-7
CDR3 length: 15
V gene: TRBV11-2
CDR3 protein: CASSFLTSGTYEQYF

J gene: TRBJ1-2
CDR3 length: 15
V gene: TRBV19
CDR3 protein: CASSIEGGPNYGYTF

J gene: TRBJ1-2
CDR3 length: 13
V gene: TRBV24-1
CDR3 protein: CATSGTGQGGYTF

J gene: TRBJ2-5
CDR3 length: 15
V gene: TRBV7-2
CDR3 protein: CASSLQTGVQETQYF

J gene: TRBJ2-5
CDR3 length: 15
V gene: TRBV28
CDR3 protein: CASSPGTGYQETQYF

J gene: TRBJ1-4
CDR3 length: 15
V gene: TRBV7-2
CDR3 protein: CASSLVQGVAEKLFF

J gene: TRBJ1-5
CDR3 length: 15
V gene: TRBV2
CDR3 protein: CASSEAGREDQPQHF

J gene: TRBJ2-7
CDR3 length: 13
V gene: TRBV6-5
CDR3 protein: CDIRGRIPHEQYF

J gene: TRBJ1-5
CDR3 length: 13
V gene: TRBV7-2
CDR3 protein: CASSLIRGQPQHF

J gene: TRBJ1-1
CDR3 length: 11
V gene: TRBV6-5
CDR3 protein: CASRGAVEAFF

J gene: TRBJ1-6
CDR3 length: 16
V gene: TRBV28
CDR3 protein: CASRKNQGGYNSPLHF

J gene: TRBJ1-2
CDR3 length: 15
V gene: TRBV7-8
CDR3 protein: CASSTRRDINYGYTF

J gene: TRBJ2-5
CDR3 length: 15
V gene: TRBV18
CDR3 protein: CASSPPTSGQETQYF